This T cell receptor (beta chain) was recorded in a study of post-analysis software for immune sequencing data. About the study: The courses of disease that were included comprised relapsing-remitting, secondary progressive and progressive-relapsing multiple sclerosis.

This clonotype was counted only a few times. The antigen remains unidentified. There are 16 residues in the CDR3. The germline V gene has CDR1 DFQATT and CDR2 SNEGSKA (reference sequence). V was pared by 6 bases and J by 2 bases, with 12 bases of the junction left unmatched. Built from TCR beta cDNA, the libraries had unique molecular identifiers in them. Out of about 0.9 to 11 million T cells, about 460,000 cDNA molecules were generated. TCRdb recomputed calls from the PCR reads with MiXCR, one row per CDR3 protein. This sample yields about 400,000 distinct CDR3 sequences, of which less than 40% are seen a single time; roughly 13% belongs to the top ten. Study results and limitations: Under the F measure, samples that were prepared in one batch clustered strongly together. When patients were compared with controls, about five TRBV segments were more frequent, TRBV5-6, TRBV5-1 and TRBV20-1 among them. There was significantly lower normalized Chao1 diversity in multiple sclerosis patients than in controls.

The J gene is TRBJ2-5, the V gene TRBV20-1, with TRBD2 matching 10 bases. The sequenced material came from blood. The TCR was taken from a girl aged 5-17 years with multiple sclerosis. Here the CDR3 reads CSANPLGLAAQETQYF. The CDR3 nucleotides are TGCAGTGCCAATCCCCTCGGACTAGCGGCACAAGAGACCCAGTACTTC.